This passage covers 2 T cell receptor beta chains from one sample sequenced in a study of T cell repertoires in cytomegalovirus infection. MiXCR, applied by TCRdb to the reads, yields one record per CDR3 protein. This table holds approximately 50,000 distinct CDR3 sequences, about a fifth found once. The antigens of these receptors remain unknown. The sequenced sample was CD8+ T cells from cultured PBMCs, obtained from culture after CMV antigen stimulation. The receptors derive from a human donor in good health (CMV status not recorded). Some clones in this sample may be carry-over from other donors' samples.

The rearrangement links TRBV7-2 to TRBJ2-3; D gene uncertain. The CDR3 is 12 amino acids. The V end was cut by 5 bases, the J end by 4 bases, with 7 bases between. In germline, CDR1 is SGHTA, CDR2 FQGNSA. CDR3 DNA sequence: TGTGCCAGCAGCCTTACTCCAGATACGCAGTATTTT. Its protein product is CASSLTPDTQYF.

The table lists this clonotype with a few counts. The chain has TRBV7-6 and TRBJ1-5; the D gene is possibly TRBD1 (5 bases). The CDR3 spans 12 residues. The V end lost 6 bases, the J end lost 4 bases, and 7 bases lay between the germline ends. Germline V gene lookup returns CDR1 SGHVS and CDR2 FNYEAQ. The CDR3 coding sequence is TGTGCCAGCAGTCCAGGGAATCAGCCCCAGCATTTT. Protein product: CASSPGNQPQHF.